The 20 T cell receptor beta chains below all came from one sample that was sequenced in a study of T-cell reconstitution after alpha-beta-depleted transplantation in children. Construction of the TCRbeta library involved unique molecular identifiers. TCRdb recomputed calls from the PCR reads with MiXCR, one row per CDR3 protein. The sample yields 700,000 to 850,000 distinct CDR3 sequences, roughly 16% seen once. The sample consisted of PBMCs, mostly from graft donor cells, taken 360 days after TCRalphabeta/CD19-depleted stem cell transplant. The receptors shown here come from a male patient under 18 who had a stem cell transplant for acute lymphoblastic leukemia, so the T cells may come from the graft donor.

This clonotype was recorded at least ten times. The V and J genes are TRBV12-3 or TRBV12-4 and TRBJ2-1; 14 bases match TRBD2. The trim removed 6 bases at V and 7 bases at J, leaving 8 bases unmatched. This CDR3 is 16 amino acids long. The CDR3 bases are TGTGCCAGCAGCACGGGACTAGCGGGAGAATCAAATGAGCAGTTCTTC. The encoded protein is CASSTGLAGESNEQFF.

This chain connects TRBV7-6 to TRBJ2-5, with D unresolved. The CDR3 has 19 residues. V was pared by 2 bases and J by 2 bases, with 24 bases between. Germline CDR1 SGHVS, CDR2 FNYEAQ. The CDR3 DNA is TGTGCCAGCAGCTTAAAAGTTAAAGGGCCACTGGGGAATCAAGAGACCCAGTACTTC. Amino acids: CASSLKVKGPLGNQETQYF.

The CDR3 nucleotides are TGTGCCAGCAGCCAAGAGTCTGTCCGAGATACGCAGTATTTT. It specifies CASSQESVRDTQYF. The V gene is TRBV4-2, the J gene TRBJ2-3, with D unresolved. CDR1 LGHNA and CDR2 YNFKEQ come from the germline V gene. The CDR3 is 14 residues long. With 0 bases removed from V and 5 bases from J, the gap between germline ends came to 9 bases.

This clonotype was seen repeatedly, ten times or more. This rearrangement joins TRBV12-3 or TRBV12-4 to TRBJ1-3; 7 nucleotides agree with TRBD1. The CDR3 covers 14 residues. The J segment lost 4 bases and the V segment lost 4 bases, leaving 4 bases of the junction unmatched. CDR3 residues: CASSSDRAGNTIYF. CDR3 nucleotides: TGTGCCAGCAGTTCCGACAGGGCCGGAAACACCATATATTTT.

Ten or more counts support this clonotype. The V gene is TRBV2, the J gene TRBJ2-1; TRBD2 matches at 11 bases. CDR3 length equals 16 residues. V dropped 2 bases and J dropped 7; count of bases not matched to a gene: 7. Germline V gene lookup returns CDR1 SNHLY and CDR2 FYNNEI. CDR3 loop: CASSEPSGRRGNEQFF. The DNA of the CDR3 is TGTGCCAGCAGTGAACCTAGCGGGAGGCGAGGGAATGAGCAGTTCTTC.

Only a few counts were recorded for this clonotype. CDR3 in amino acids: CASSLGSRDHLDFQGFYEQYF. The DNA for the CDR3 is TGTGCCAGCAGCTTGGGGTCCCGGGACCATCTTGATTTTCAGGGTTTCTACGAGCAGTACTTC. This chain connects TRBV5-4 to TRBJ2-7; D may be TRBD1 or TRBD2 (5 bases each). The germline V gene encodes CDR1 SGHNT and CDR2 YYREEE (reference sequence). V lost 0 bases and J 3 bases, leaving 31 bases between the germline ends. The CDR3 covers 21 residues. The variable domain in full, with the rest retrieved from reference TRBV5-4 and TRBJ2-7, is ETGVTQSPTHLIKTRGQQVTLRCSSQSGHNTVSWYQQALGQGPQFIFQYYREEENGRGNFPPRFSGLQFPNYSSELNVNALELDDSALYLCASSLGSRDHLDFQGFYEQYFGPGTRLTVT.

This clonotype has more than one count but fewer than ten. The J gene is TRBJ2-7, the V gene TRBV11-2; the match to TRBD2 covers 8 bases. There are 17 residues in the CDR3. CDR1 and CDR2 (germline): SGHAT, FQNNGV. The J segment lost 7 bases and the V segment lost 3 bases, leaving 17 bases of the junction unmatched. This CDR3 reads CASSFPPGGGRPWEQYF. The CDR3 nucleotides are TGTGCCAGCAGCTTTCCCCCGGGGGGCGGGAGGCCCTGGGAGCAGTACTTC.

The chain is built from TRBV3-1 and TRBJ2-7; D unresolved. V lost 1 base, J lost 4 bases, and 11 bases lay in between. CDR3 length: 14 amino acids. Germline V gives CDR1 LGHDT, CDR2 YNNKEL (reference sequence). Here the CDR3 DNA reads TGTGCCAGCAGCCAAGTGAATAGCCCGTACGAGCAGTACTTC. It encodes CASSQVNSPYEQYF.

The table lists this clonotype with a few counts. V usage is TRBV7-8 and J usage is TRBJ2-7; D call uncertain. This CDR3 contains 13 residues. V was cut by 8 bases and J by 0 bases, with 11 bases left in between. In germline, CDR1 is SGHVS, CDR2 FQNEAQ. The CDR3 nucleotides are TGTGCCAGCGGCGTCTCGGGCTCCTACGAGCAGTACTTC. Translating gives CASGVSGSYEQYF.

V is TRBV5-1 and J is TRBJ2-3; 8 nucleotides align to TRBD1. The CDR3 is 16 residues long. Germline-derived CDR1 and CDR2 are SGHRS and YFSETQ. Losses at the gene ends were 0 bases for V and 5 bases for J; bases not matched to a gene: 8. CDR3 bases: TGCGCCAGCAGCTTGGCCGACAGGGGCCGACGAGATACGCAGTATTTT. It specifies CASSLADRGRRDTQYF. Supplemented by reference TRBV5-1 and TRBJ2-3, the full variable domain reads KAGVTQTPRYLIKTRGQQVTLSCSPISGHRSVSWYQQTPGQGLQFLFEYFSETQRNKGNFPGRFSGRQFSNSRSEMNVSTLELGDSALYLCASSLADRGRRDTQYFGPGTRLTVL.

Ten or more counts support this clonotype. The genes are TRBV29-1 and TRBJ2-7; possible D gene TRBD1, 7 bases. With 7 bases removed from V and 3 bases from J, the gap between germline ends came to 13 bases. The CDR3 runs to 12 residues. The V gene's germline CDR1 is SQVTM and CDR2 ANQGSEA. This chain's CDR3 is CSGGTDFYEQYF. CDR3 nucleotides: TGCAGCGGCGGGACAGACTTCTACGAGCAGTACTTC.

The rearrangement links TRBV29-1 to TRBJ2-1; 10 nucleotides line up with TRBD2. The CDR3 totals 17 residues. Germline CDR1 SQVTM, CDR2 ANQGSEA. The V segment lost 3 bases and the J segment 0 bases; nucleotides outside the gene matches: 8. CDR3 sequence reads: CSVEGLAGAFSYNEQFF. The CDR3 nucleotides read TGCAGCGTTGAGGGCCTAGCGGGGGCCTTCTCCTACAATGAGCAGTTCTTC.

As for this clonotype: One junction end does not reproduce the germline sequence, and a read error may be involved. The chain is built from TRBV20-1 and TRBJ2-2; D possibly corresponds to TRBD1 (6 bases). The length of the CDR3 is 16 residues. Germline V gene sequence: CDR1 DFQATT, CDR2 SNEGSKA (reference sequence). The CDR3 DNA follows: TGCTGTGCTAGAGATGGGGCAGGGGCGAACACCGGGGAGCTGTTTTTT. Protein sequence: CCARDGAGANTGELFF.

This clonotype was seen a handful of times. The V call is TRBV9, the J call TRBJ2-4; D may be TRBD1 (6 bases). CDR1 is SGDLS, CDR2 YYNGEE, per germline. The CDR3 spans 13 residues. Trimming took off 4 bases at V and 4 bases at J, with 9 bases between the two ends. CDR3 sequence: CASSFQGKNIQYF. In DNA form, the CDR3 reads TGTGCCAGCAGCTTTCAGGGGAAAAACATTCAGTACTTC.

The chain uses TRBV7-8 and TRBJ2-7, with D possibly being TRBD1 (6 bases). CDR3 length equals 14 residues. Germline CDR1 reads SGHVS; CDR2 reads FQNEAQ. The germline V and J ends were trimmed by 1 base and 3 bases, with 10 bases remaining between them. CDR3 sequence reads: CASSLDGTHYEQYF. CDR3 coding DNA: TGTGCCAGCAGCTTAGATGGGACACACTACGAGCAGTACTTC.

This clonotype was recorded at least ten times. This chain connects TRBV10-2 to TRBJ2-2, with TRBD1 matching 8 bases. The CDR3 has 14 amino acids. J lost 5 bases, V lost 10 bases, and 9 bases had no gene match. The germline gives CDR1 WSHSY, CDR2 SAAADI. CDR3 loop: CAIEGQGETGELFF. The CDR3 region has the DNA TGCGCCATCGAAGGACAGGGCGAGACCGGGGAGCTGTTTTTT.

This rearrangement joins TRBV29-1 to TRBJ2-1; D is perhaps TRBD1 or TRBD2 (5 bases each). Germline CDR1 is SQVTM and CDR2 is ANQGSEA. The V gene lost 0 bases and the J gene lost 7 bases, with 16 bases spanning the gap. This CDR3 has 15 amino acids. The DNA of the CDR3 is TGCAGCGTTGAAGATAGGGACCGGGCACAAAATGAGCAGTTCTTC. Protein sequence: CSVEDRDRAQNEQFF.

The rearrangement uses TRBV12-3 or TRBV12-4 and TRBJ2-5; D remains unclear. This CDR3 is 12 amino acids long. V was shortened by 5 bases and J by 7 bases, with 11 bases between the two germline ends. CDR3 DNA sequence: TGTGCCAGCAGTCTCCTTATTGGGACCCAGTACTTC. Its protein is CASSLLIGTQYF.

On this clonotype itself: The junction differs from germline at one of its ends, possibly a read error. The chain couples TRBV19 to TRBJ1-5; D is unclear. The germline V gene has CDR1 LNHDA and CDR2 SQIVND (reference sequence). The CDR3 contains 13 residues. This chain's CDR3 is CASSIRWNQPQHF. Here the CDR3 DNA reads TGTGCCAGTAGTATCCGGTGGAATCAACCCCAGCATTTT.

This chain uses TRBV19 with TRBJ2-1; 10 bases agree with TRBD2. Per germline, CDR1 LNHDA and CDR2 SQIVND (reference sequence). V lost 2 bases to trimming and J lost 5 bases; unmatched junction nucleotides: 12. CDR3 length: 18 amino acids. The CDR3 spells CASSIHSGRYFNNNEQFF. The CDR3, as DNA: TGTGCCAGTAGTATACATAGCGGGAGGTATTTCAATAACAATGAGCAGTTCTTC. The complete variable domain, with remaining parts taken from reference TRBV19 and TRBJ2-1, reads DGGITQSPKYLFRKEGQNVTLSCEQNLNHDAMYWYRQDPGQGLRLIYYSQIVNDFQKGDIAEGYSVSREKKESFPLTVTSAQKNPTAFYLCASSIHSGRYFNNNEQFFGPGTRLTVL.